These T cell receptor beta chains were read from a single sample in a study of T cells in placental villitis. TCRdb's copy holds only in-frame clones and misses some; the assay was immunoSEQ multiplex PCR. The sample includes approximately 6,900 clones, roughly 78% seen only once; the top ten take around 8.6%. The sequenced material came from placental tissue containing maternal and fetal cells. The receptors were sampled from a human patient with infectious villitis; the placental T cells may come from both mother and fetus. The CDR3 runs from the conserved cysteine through the conserved F or W. The D gene is left open where the match is weak. The size field is filled for only some rows; it gives once, few, many or a size class.

cdr3_length: 13; d_call: TRBD1; v_call: TRBV10-3; clone_size: few; j_call: TRBJ1-2; cdr3_nt: TGTGCCATCAGTCCCCGGGACAGCCATGGCTACACCTTC; cdr3_aa: CAISPRDSHGYTF
cdr3_length: 18; d_call: TRBD2; v_call: TRBV7-9; clone_size: -; j_call: TRBJ2-3; cdr3_nt: TGTGCCAGCAGCCAGGTGGCGGGGGGGATAAGTAGCACAGATACGCAGTATTTT; cdr3_aa: CASSQVAGGISSTDTQYF
cdr3_length: 13; d_call: -; v_call: TRBV11-3; clone_size: -; j_call: TRBJ2-1; cdr3_nt: TGTGCCAGCAGCTTAACCAACTACAATGAGCAGTTCTTC; cdr3_aa: CASSLTNYNEQFF
cdr3_length: 13; d_call: -; v_call: TRBV3-1/TRBV3-2; clone_size: few; j_call: TRBJ1-2; cdr3_nt: TGTGCCAGCAGCCAAGGTCGTGGGAGTGGCTACACCTTC; cdr3_aa: CASSQGRGSGYTF
cdr3_length: 13; d_call: -; v_call: TRBV2; clone_size: -; j_call: TRBJ1-1; cdr3_nt: TGTGCCAGCTTCCCCGCAGGGACCACTGAAGCTTTCTTT; cdr3_aa: CASFPAGTTEAFF
cdr3_length: 14; d_call: -; v_call: TRBV24-1; clone_size: -; j_call: TRBJ2-1; cdr3_nt: TGTGCCACCAGTGATGTGACCCGGCGAAATGAGCAGTTCTTC; cdr3_aa: CATSDVTRRNEQFF
cdr3_length: 12; d_call: -; v_call: TRBV15; clone_size: -; j_call: TRBJ1-5; cdr3_nt: TGTGCCACCACAGGTGGAAATCAGCCCCAGCATTTT; cdr3_aa: CATTGGNQPQHF
cdr3_length: 15; d_call: -; v_call: TRBV5-5; clone_size: -; j_call: TRBJ1-2; cdr3_nt: TGTGCCAGCAGCTTGGAGGCAGGGGACTTCTATGGCTACACCTTC; cdr3_aa: CASSLEAGDFYGYTF
cdr3_length: 14; d_call: TRBD1; v_call: TRBV6-5; clone_size: few; j_call: TRBJ2-7; cdr3_nt: TGTGCCAGCAGTTATGGACAGGGACCTTACGAGCAGTACTTC; cdr3_aa: CASSYGQGPYEQYF
cdr3_length: 14; d_call: -; v_call: TRBV6-5; clone_size: -; j_call: TRBJ1-2; cdr3_nt: TGTGCCAGCAGTTACCGGGGGCGCGACTATGGCTACACCTTC; cdr3_aa: CASSYRGRDYGYTF
cdr3_length: 15; d_call: TRBD2; v_call: TRBV9; clone_size: few; j_call: TRBJ2-2; cdr3_nt: TGTGCCAGCAGAACTAGCGGACCGAACACCGGGGAGCTGTTTTTT; cdr3_aa: CASRTSGPNTGELFF
cdr3_length: 13; d_call: -; v_call: TRBV2; clone_size: -; j_call: TRBJ2-3; cdr3_nt: TGTGCCAGCAGTGATGATGGTCAAGATACGCAGTATTTT; cdr3_aa: CASSDDGQDTQYF
cdr3_length: 15; d_call: -; v_call: TRBV7-3; clone_size: few; j_call: TRBJ2-3; cdr3_nt: TGTGCCAGCAGCCCGCGGGGTTATGGCACAGATACGCAGTATTTT; cdr3_aa: CASSPRGYGTDTQYF
cdr3_length: 16; d_call: -; v_call: TRBV5-5; clone_size: -; j_call: TRBJ1-4; cdr3_nt: TGTGCCAGCAGCTTGGTGGACGGGGCTTATAATGAAAAACTGTTTTTT; cdr3_aa: CASSLVDGAYNEKLFF
cdr3_length: 13; d_call: TRBD1; v_call: TRBV6-5; clone_size: -; j_call: TRBJ1-2; cdr3_nt: TGTGCCAGCAGTCCGACAGGGACGTATGGCTACACCTTC; cdr3_aa: CASSPTGTYGYTF
cdr3_length: 12; d_call: -; v_call: TRBV9; clone_size: -; j_call: TRBJ2-2; cdr3_nt: TGTGCCAGCAGCCCCCCGTCCGGGGAGCTGTTTTTT; cdr3_aa: CASSPPSGELFF
cdr3_length: 14; d_call: TRBD1; v_call: TRBV7-2; clone_size: few; j_call: TRBJ1-5; cdr3_nt: TGTGCCAGCAGCACCGGGACAGGGGATCAGCCCCAGCATTTT; cdr3_aa: CASSTGTGDQPQHF
cdr3_length: 16; d_call: -; v_call: TRBV19; clone_size: few; j_call: TRBJ2-3; cdr3_nt: TGTGCCAGTAGTATAATCCTGGTGTGGGGTCCAGATACGCAGTATTTT; cdr3_aa: CASSIILVWGPDTQYF
cdr3_length: 18; d_call: TRBD2; v_call: TRBV20-1; clone_size: -; j_call: TRBJ2-5; cdr3_nt: TGCAGTGCTAGTCCTCTAGTCTTAGCGGGGGGGCTGTGGGAGACCCAGTACTTC; cdr3_aa: CSASPLVLAGGLWETQYF
cdr3_length: 14; d_call: TRBD1; v_call: TRBV2; clone_size: -; j_call: TRBJ1-1; cdr3_nt: TGTGCCAGCAGTCGGACAGGGTTACACACTGAAGCTTTCTTT; cdr3_aa: CASSRTGLHTEAFF
cdr3_length: 12; d_call: -; v_call: TRBV10-2; clone_size: -; j_call: TRBJ1-1; cdr3_nt: TGCGCCAGCACGGCACTTAACAGGGAAGCTTTCTTT; cdr3_aa: CASTALNREAFF
cdr3_length: 16; d_call: -; v_call: TRBV28; clone_size: -; j_call: TRBJ2-5; cdr3_nt: TGTGCCAGCGGCCCAGGGCACAGGGAGCTCCAAGAGACCCAGTACTTC; cdr3_aa: CASGPGHRELQETQYF
cdr3_length: 14; d_call: -; v_call: TRBV30; clone_size: -; j_call: TRBJ1-5; cdr3_nt: TGTGCCTGGAGTCTTCCACCATCAGTTCAGCCCCAGCATTTT; cdr3_aa: CAWSLPPSVQPQHF
cdr3_length: 14; d_call: -; v_call: TRBV7-8; clone_size: -; j_call: TRBJ1-1; cdr3_nt: TGTGCCAGCAGCTTAGCAGGAGCCTACACTGAAGCTTTCTTT; cdr3_aa: CASSLAGAYTEAFF
cdr3_length: 15; d_call: TRBD1; v_call: TRBV6-5; clone_size: -; j_call: TRBJ1-5; cdr3_nt: TGTGCCAGCAGTAAGGACAGGCGGTCTAATCAGCCCCAGCATTTT; cdr3_aa: CASSKDRRSNQPQHF
cdr3_length: 12; d_call: -; v_call: TRBV2; clone_size: -; j_call: TRBJ2-3; cdr3_nt: TGTGCCAGCAGTCCACGGACAGATACGCAGTATTTT; cdr3_aa: CASSPRTDTQYF
cdr3_length: 16; d_call: TRBD2; v_call: TRBV7-2; clone_size: -; j_call: TRBJ2-7; cdr3_nt: TGTGCCAGCAGCGAGAATAGCGGGGGGACTCCGTACGAGCAGTACTTC; cdr3_aa: CASSENSGGTPYEQYF
cdr3_length: 14; d_call: -; v_call: TRBV21-1; clone_size: few; j_call: TRBJ1-3; cdr3_nt: TGTGCCAGCATCTCCGGGACAGGGCATAACACCATATATTTT; cdr3_aa: CASISGTGHNTIYF
cdr3_length: 14; d_call: TRBD2; v_call: TRBV2; clone_size: -; j_call: TRBJ2-7; cdr3_nt: TGTGCCAGCAGTGATCTAGCGGGGATAAACGAGCAGTACTTC; cdr3_aa: CASSDLAGINEQYF
cdr3_length: 15; d_call: -; v_call: TRBV10-3; clone_size: -; j_call: TRBJ2-5; cdr3_nt: TGTGCCTCCATGGGGGTGGGGCAGGGAGGAGAGACCCAGTACTTC; cdr3_aa: CASMGVGQGGETQYF
cdr3_length: 13; d_call: -; v_call: TRBV6-5; clone_size: -; j_call: TRBJ1-1; cdr3_nt: TGTGCCAGCAGTTACGGGGGGAACACTGAAGCTTTCTTT; cdr3_aa: CASSYGGNTEAFF
cdr3_length: 16; d_call: TRBD2; v_call: TRBV9; clone_size: once; j_call: TRBJ2-1; cdr3_nt: TGTGCCAGCAGCGTAGTGAGCGGGGCGTCCTACAATGAGCAGTTCTTC; cdr3_aa: CASSVVSGASYNEQFF
cdr3_length: 17; d_call: TRBD1; v_call: TRBV4-3; clone_size: few; j_call: TRBJ1-3; cdr3_nt: TGCGCCAGCAGCGCCCGGACAGGGGGTCGCTCTGGAAACACCATATATTTT; cdr3_aa: CASSARTGGRSGNTIYF
cdr3_length: 11; d_call: -; v_call: TRBV3-1/TRBV3-2; clone_size: -; j_call: TRBJ2-5; cdr3_nt: TGTGCCAGCAGCCAGTGGGAGACCCAGTACTTC; cdr3_aa: CASSQWETQYF
cdr3_length: 17; d_call: TRBD2; v_call: TRBV2; clone_size: -; j_call: TRBJ2-1; cdr3_nt: TGTGCCAGCAGTGAATACAGCCTAGCGGGTCCCTTAAATGAGCAGTTCTTC; cdr3_aa: CASSEYSLAGPLNEQFF